This T cell receptor (beta chain) was sequenced in a study of shared clonotypes between healthy human individuals (dated by TCRdb to about 2020). Broadly, across the study: The cohort comprised a couple of women and a few men aged 18 to 49 years. To estimate repertoire size and how much clonotypes are shared between individuals, the study performed deep sequencing of blood TCR repertoires from five healthy adults. Per donor, leukapheresis produced somewhere between about 0.9 and 10 billion PBMCs. Libraries were prepared and TCR repertoires were sequenced by different laboratories using diverse techniques, in order to increase sequencing depth and limit assay-specific biases. For each donor, CD4 naive and CD4 memory were each run on three plates, CD8 naive on two plates, and CD8 memory on one plate. Overall study outcomes, separate from this receptor: The small number of donors limited the genetic and exposure-history diversity represented. Rarefaction of sorted-subset datasets indicated incomplete sequencing despite the large sequencing depth. Naive subsets generally had larger estimated clonotype richness than memory subsets did. When a handful of donors were compared, the shared fraction of clonotypes was about 5.5% for naive CD4, approximately 3.3% for naive CD8, roughly 2.5% for memory CD4, and 0.35% to 0.5% for memory CD8. Sampling was restricted to blood, and TCR repertoires in tissue are likely to differ from TCR repertoires in blood. Clonotypes shared by all four sorted-subset donors showed higher generation probabilities than non-shared clonotypes. Based on pairwise subsampling, the degree of clonotype sharing among donors was expected to be affected by sequencing depth.

Clipping removes 3 bases from V and 1 base from J, with 8 as the unmatched junction base count. Inclusive of the bounding cysteine and phenylalanine, the CDR3 is 16 residues long. Only the CDR3 region is kept as DNA, spanning 48 bases read in frame from base 1. Based on the germline V gene (reference sequence), the CDR1 and CDR2 sequences are LNHDA and SQIVND. Details on this clone: Its antigen remains undetermined. Base-call qualities are not available, and no considerably larger clone is one nucleotide away.

Using the deep immunoSEQ assay, multiplex PCR amplified TCR CDR3 regions from genomic DNA. Extracted genomic DNA from each cell subset was distributed evenly across all wells of several immunoSEQ 96-well plates, and each plate was treated as a replicate. For sorted subsets, roughly 200 ng of genomic DNA, equivalent to roughly 33,000 T cell genomes, went into each replicate PCR. The purified libraries were quantified using a Qubit 3.0 fluorometer, sized with a Bioanalyzer 2100, and then quantified again using the KAPA Library Quantification kit. Each immunoSEQ 96-well plate was sequenced on its own single-read 150-cycle Illumina NextSeq 550 flow cell. Per the original workflow: Because the immunoSEQ output included only junctional sequences and no quality scores, the filtering could not be the same as the filtering used for full-length reads. Sequences were annotated with PyIR, a Python wrapper for IgBLAST v1.9, using IMGT germline references to assign V/J genes and CDR3. Reads with weak V/J assignments (E-value above 1e-6), missing CDR3, stop codons, out-of-frame junctions, or ambiguous translated residues were removed. V3J clonotypes were defined as sequences sharing an identical inferred V gene, J gene, and CDR3 amino acid sequence. To compute the percentage overlap between repertoires, the number of shared unique clonotypes was divided by the size of the smaller repertoire. Three approaches were used to assess repertoire richness: RTK rarefaction, the Chao1 estimator, and Recon v2.1 estimates of unobserved clonotypes. OLGA was used to compute generation probabilities for all TCRbeta clonotypes that the gDNA method yielded from a few donors. This is the immuneACCESS table as TCRdb keeps it, with only in-frame sequences that have V and J called. A part of the clones is gone; compared with another copy, unresolved V genes explain less than half, and the rest is unexplained. That table gives V, J and clone size, and the DNA gave D and trimming. This sample gives millions of clones in total; 85% to 95% of them show up just once. Over 0.12% of the sample is held by the ten biggest clonotypes.

The donors were healthy, HIV-negative adults with no recently reported acute infections or vaccinations. Only Caucasian adults living in Nashville, Tennessee, USA were represented among the donors. CD4+ T cells were enriched through magnetic negative selection, after which naive cells were positively selected on CD45RA and the remaining negative fraction served as the memory subset. Blood was collected by leukapheresis, and PBMCs were isolated by Ficoll-Histopaque density gradient centrifugation and then cryopreserved in liquid nitrogen vapor phase. Analytical flow cytometry was used to check the purity and quantity of every magnetically sorted T cell population. From each sorted fraction, genomic DNA was isolated and quantified by UV absorbance on a Nanodrop 2000c.

The receptor was isolated from a man younger than 35 in good health. Recombination joined TRBV19 with TRBJ2-7; the central 8 bases match TRBD2. Material for sequencing was naive CD4+ T cells sorted from blood. In light of the paper, this sample's cell subset or site label describes: CD45RA+ positively selected. The CDR3 here reads CASSIQGPGGSYEQYF. In nucleotides, the sequence is TGTGCCAGTAGTATCCAGGGCCCGGGAGGGTCCTACGAGCAGTACTTC. The full variable domain, completed from the reference TRBV19 and TRBJ2-7 proteins outside the CDR3, reads DGGITQSPKYLFRKEGQNVTLSCEQNLNHDAMYWYRQDPGQGLRLIYYSQIVNDFQKGDIAEGYSVSREKKESFPLTVTSAQKNPTAFYLCASSIQGPGGSYEQYFGPGTRLTVT.